This TCR beta chain was recovered during a study of blood T cell repertoires in COVID-19. As for the study in general: Donors in the United States, Italy and Spain gave samples during acute or convalescent COVID-19. The analysed material was cDNA or gDNA that came from T cells, B-cell-depleted T cells, or PBMCs.

V was cut by 5 bases and J by 4 bases, with 9 bases left in between. The CDR3 has 13 residues. Germline V gene data show CDR1 as LNHDA and CDR2 as SQIVND (reference sequence). The sample holds one count of this clone. Per the original data handling: Reference gene primer amplification in the assay estimated nucleated cell counts. Produced via immunoSEQ multiplex PCR; TCRdb's table is partial and in-frame only. D and trimming come from the DNA, and the V and J calls and clone size come from that table. The sample yields 300,000 to 350,000 clones, roughly 87% seen once. Sequenced input: peripheral blood. This sequence was found in a man aged 18 to 35 with active or convalescent COVID-19. This chain joins TRBV19 and TRBJ1-5, with a possible D match to TRBD1 (5 bases). This chain's CDR3 is CASSPQGNQPQHF. The CDR3 DNA follows: TGTGCCAGTAGTCCCCAGGGTAATCAGCCCCAGCATTTT.